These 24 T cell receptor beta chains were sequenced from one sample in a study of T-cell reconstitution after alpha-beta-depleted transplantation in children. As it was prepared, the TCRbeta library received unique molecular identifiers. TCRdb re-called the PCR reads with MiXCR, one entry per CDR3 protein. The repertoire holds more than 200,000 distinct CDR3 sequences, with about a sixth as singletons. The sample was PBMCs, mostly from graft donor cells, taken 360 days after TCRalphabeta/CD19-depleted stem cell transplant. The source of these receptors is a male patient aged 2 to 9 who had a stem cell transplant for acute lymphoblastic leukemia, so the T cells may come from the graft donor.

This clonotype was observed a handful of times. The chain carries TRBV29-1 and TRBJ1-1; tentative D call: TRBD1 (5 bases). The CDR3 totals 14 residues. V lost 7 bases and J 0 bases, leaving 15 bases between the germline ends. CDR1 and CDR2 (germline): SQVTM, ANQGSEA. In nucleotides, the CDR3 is TGCAGCGCCGGGGAGGGGCAGCTGAACACTGAAGCTTTCTTT. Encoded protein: CSAGEGQLNTEAFF.

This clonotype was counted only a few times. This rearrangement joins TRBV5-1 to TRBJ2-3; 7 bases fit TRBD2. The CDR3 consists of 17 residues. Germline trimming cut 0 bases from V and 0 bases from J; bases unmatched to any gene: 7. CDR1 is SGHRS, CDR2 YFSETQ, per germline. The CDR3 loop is CASSLGLAEPSTDTQYF. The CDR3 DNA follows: TGCGCCAGCAGCTTGGGGCTAGCGGAACCTAGCACAGATACGCAGTATTTT.

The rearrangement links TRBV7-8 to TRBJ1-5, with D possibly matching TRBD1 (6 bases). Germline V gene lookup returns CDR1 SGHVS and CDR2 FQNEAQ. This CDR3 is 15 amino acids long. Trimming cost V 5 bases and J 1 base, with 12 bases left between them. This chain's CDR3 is CASSHIDRSNQPQHF. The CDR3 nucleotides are TGTGCCAGCAGCCACATCGACAGGAGCAATCAGCCCCAGCATTTT. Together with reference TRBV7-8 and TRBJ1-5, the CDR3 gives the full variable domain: GAGVSQSPRYKVAKRGQDVALRCDPISGHVSLFWYQQALGQGPEFLTYFQNEAQLDKSGLPSDRFFAERPEGSVSTLKIQRTQQEDSAVYLCASSHIDRSNQPQHFGDGTRLSIL.

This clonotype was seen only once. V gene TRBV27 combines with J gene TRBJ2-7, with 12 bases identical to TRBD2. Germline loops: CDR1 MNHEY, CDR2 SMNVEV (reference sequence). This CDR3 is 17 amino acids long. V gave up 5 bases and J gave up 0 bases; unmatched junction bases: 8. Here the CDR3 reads CASSRWTSGETSYEQYF. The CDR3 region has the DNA TGTGCCAGCAGTCGGTGGACTAGCGGGGAGACCTCCTACGAGCAGTACTTC.

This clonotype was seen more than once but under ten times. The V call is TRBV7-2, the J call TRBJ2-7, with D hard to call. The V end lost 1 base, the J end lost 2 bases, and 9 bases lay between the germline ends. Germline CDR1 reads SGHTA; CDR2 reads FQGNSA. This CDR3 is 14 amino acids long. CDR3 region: CASSLGETAYEQYF. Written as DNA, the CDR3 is TGTGCCAGCAGCTTAGGGGAAACAGCCTACGAGCAGTACTTC.

CDR3 amino acids: CASSFSSGGLYEQYF. The DNA for the CDR3 is TGTGCCAGCAGCTTCTCTAGCGGGGGTCTGTACGAGCAGTACTTC. This chain connects TRBV7-2 to TRBJ2-7, with 10 positions matching TRBD2. This CDR3 has 15 residues. Germline-derived CDR1 and CDR2 are SGHTA and FQGNSA. With 3 bases clipped from V and 4 bases from J, the junction kept 6 bases outside the gene matches. Combining the CDR3 with reference TRBV7-2 and TRBJ2-7 gives the whole variable domain GAGVSQSPSNKVTEKGKDVELRCDPISGHTALYWYRQSLGQGLEFLIYFQGNSAPDKSGLPSDRFSAERTGGSVSTLTIQRTQQEDSAVYLCASSFSSGGLYEQYFGPGTRLTVT.

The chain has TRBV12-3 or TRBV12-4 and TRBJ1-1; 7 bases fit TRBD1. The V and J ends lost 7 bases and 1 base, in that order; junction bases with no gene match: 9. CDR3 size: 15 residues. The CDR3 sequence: CASTLKGQQNTEAFF. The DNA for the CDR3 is TGTGCCAGCACTCTTAAGGGACAGCAGAACACTGAAGCTTTCTTT.

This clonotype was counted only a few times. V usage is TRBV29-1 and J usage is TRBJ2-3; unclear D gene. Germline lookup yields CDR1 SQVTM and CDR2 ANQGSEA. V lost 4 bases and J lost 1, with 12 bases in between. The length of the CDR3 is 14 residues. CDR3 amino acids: CSVAIYPGTDTQYF. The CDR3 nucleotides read TGCAGCGTTGCGATCTATCCAGGCACAGATACGCAGTATTTT.

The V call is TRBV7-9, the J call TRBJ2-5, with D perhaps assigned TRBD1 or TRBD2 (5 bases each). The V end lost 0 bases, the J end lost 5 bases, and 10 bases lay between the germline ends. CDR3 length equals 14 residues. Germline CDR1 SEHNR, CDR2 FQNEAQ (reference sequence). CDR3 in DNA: TGTGCCAGCAGCTTAGCTAAGGGGACGGAGACCCAGTACTTC. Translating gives CASSLAKGTETQYF.

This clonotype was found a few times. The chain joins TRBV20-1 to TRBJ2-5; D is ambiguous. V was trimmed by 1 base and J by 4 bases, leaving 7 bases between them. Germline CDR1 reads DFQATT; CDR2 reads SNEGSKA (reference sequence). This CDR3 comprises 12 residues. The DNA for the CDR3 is TGCAGTGCTAGAGGGACCACAGAGACCCAGTACTTC. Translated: CSARGTTETQYF.

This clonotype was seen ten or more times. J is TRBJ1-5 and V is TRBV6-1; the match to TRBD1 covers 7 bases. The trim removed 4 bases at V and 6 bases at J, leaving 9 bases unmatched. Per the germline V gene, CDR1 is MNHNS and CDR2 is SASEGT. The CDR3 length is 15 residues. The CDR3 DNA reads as TGTGCCAGCAGTGGGCCGACAGGGCAGGGTCAGCCCCAGCATTTT. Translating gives CASSGPTGQGQPQHF.

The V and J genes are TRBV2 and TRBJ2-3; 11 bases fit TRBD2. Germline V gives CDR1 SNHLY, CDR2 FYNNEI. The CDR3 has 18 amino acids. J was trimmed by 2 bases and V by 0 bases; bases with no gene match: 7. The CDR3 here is CASSEALWGLAVTDTQYF. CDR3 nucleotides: TGTGCCAGCAGTGAAGCGCTTTGGGGACTAGCGGTCACAGATACGCAGTATTTT.

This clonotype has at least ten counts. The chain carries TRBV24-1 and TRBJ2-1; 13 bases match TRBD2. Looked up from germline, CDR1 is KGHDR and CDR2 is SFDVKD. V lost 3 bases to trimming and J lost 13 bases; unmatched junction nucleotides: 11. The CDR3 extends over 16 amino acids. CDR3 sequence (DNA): TGTGCCACCAGTGATCTCGTTACTAGCGGGAGGGCCTTCCAGTTCTTC. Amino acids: CATSDLVTSGRAFQFF.

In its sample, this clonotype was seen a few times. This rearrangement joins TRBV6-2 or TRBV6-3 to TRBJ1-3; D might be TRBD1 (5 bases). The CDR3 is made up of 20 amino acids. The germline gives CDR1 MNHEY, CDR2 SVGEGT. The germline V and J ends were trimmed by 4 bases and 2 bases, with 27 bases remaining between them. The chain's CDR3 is CASSFFSMEGRYNTGNTIYF. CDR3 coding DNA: TGTGCCAGCAGTTTTTTTTCGATGGAGGGACGCTACAACACTGGAAACACCATATATTTT.

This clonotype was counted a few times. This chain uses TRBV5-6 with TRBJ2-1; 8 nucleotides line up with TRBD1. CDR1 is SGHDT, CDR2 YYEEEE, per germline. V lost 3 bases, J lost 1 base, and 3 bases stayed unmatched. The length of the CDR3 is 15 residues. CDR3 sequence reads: CASSYGQGSYNEQFF. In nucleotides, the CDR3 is TGTGCCAGCAGCTACGGACAGGGTTCCTACAATGAGCAGTTCTTC.

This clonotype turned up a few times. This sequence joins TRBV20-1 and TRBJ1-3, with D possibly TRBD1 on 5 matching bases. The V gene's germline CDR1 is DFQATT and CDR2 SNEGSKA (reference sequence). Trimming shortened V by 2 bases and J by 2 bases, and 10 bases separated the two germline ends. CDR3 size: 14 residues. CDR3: CSARQGSTGNTIYF. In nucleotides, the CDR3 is TGCAGTGCTAGACAGGGTAGCACTGGAAACACCATATATTTT.

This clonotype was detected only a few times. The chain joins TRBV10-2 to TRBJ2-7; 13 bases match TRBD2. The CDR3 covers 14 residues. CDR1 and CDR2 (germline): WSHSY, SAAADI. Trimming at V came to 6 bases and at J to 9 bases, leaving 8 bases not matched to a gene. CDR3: CASRGTSGKGWQYF. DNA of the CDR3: TGCGCCAGCAGGGGGACTAGCGGGAAGGGCTGGCAGTACTTC.

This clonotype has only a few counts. The CDR3 sequence: CSVEGIAGDGTDTQYF. CDR3 nucleotide sequence: TGCAGCGTTGAAGGGATAGCGGGAGACGGCACAGATACGCAGTATTTT. V is TRBV29-1 and J is TRBJ2-3; TRBD2 agrees at 9 bases. Germline loops: CDR1 SQVTM, CDR2 ANQGSEA. V shed 1 base and J 1 base; nucleotides not matched to a gene: 6. The CDR3 is 16 residues long.

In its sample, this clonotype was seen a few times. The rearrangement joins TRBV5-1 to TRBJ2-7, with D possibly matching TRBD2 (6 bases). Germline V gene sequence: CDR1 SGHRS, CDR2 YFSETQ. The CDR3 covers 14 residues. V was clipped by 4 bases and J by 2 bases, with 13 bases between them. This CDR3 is CASSARGGAYEQYF. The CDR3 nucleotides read TGCGCCAGCAGCGCCCGAGGCGGGGCCTACGAGCAGTACTTC. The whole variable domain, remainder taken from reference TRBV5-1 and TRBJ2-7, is KAGVTQTPRYLIKTRGQQVTLSCSPISGHRSVSWYQQTPGQGLQFLFEYFSETQRNKGNFPGRFSGRQFSNSRSEMNVSTLELGDSALYLCASSARGGAYEQYFGPGTRLTVT.

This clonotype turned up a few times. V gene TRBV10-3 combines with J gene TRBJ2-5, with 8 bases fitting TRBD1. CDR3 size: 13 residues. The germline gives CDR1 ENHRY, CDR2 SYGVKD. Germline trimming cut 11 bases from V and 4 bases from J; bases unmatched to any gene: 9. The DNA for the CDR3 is TGTGCCTCTTGGGACAGGACAACAGAGACCCAGTACTTC. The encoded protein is CASWDRTTETQYF.

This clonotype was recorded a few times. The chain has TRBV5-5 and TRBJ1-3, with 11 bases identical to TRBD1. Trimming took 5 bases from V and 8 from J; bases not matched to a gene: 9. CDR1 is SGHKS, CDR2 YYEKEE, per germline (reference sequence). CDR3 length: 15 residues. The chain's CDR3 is CASSFGQGAGDTIYF. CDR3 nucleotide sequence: TGTGCCAGCAGTTTTGGACAGGGGGCAGGGGACACCATATATTTT.

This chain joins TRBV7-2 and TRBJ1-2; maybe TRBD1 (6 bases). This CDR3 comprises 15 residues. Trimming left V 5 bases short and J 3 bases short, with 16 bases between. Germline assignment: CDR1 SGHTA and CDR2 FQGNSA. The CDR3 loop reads CASSVSGAEYYGYTF. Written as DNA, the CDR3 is TGTGCCAGCAGCGTTTCAGGGGCGGAGTACTATGGCTACACCTTC.

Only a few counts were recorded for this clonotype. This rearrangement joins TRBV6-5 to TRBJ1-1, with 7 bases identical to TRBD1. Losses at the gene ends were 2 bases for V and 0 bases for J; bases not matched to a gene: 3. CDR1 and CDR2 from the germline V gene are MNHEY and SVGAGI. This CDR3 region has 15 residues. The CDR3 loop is CASSYPGQMNTEAFF. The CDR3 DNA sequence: TGTGCCAGCAGTTACCCGGGACAGATGAACACTGAAGCTTTCTTT.

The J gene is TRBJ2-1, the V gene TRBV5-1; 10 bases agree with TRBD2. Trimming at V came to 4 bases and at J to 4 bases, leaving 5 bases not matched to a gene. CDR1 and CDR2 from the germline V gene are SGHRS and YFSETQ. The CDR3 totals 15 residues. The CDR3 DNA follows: TGCGCCAGCAGCGCTGGACTAGCGGATTACAATGAGCAGTTCTTC. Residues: CASSAGLADYNEQFF.